The 9 T cell receptor beta chains below come from one sample, sequenced in a study of blood T cell repertoires in COVID-19. Produced via immunoSEQ multiplex PCR; TCRdb's table is partial and in-frame only. The sample lists about 39,000 clones, about 86% occurring once. Material for sequencing was peripheral blood. Source of these receptors: a man in his 70s with acute or convalescent COVID-19.

In its sample, this clone was seen once. This rearrangement joins TRBV19 to TRBJ1-1; D gene unclear. The CDR3 runs 13 residues. The germline CDR1 and CDR2 sequences are LNHDA and SQIVND (reference sequence). V lost 7 bases to trimming and J lost 5 bases, with 14 bases between them. The CDR3 region has the DNA TGTGCCAGTATCGCAATCGGTGGTACTGAAGCTTTCTTT. It specifies CASIAIGGTEAFF.

The V call is TRBV19, the J call TRBJ2-3; a weak D match, TRBD1 (5 bases). The V gene lost 1 base and the J gene lost 5 bases, with 10 bases spanning the gap. The CDR3 spans 14 residues. The germline CDR1 and CDR2 sequences are LNHDA and SQIVND (reference sequence). CDR3 nucleotides: TGTGCCAGTAGTATAGGTCAGGGCGGAGATACGCAGTATTTT. It encodes CASSIGQGGDTQYF. The full variable domain, completed using reference TRBV19 and TRBJ2-3, is DGGITQSPKYLFRKEGQNVTLSCEQNLNHDAMYWYRQDPGQGLRLIYYSQIVNDFQKGDIAEGYSVSREKKESFPLTVTSAQKNPTAFYLCASSIGQGGDTQYFGPGTRLTVL.

This chain links TRBV19 with TRBJ1-6; TRBD1 is a possible D gene (6 bases). This CDR3 contains 17 residues. The V gene's germline CDR1 is LNHDA and CDR2 SQIVND (reference sequence). V lost 6 bases and J 5 bases, leaving 20 bases between the germline ends. CDR3 protein: CASSPGGGRADNSPLHF. Written as DNA, the CDR3 is TGTGCCAGTAGCCCCGGCGGGGGGCGGGCCGATAATTCACCCCTCCACTTT. The complete variable domain, with remaining parts taken from reference TRBV19 and TRBJ1-6, reads DGGITQSPKYLFRKEGQNVTLSCEQNLNHDAMYWYRQDPGQGLRLIYYSQIVNDFQKGDIAEGYSVSREKKESFPLTVTSAQKNPTAFYLCASSPGGGRADNSPLHFGNGTRLTVT.

V gene TRBV7-9 combines with J gene TRBJ1-6; no reliable D call. This CDR3 has 12 residues. Germline V gene sequence: CDR1 SEHNR, CDR2 FQNEAQ (reference sequence). The V gene lost 3 bases and the J gene lost 10 bases, with 7 bases spanning the gap. In DNA, the CDR3 is TGTGCCAGCAGCTTCTTAGCGTCACCCCTCCACTTT. Translation: CASSFLASPLHF.

The chain recombines TRBV18 with TRBJ2-2; D uncertain. Trimming pared 4 bases from V and 1 base from J, leaving 13 bases between. The germline V gene encodes CDR1 KGHSH and CDR2 LQKENI. CDR3 size: 16 residues. CDR3 loop: CASSRAIPLNTGELFF. The CDR3 nucleotides are TGTGCCAGCTCACGAGCCATCCCGCTGAACACCGGGGAGCTGTTTTTT.

The chain employs TRBV23-1 and TRBJ1-2; TRBD1 matches at 7 bases. TRBV23-1 is an open reading frame whose function is uncertain. J lost 7 bases, V lost 2 bases, and 16 bases had no gene match. The CDR3 covers 17 residues. In DNA, the CDR3 is TGCGCCAGCAGTCAACCTCACTCCCCCGAGGGGGCGCGTGGCTACACCTTC. Residues: CASSQPHSPEGARGYTF.

The chain is built from TRBV30 and TRBJ1-6; maybe TRBD1 (5 bases). V shed 8 bases and J shed 1 base, with 9 bases lying between them. This CDR3 is built from 13 residues. Germline V gene data show CDR1 as GTSNPN and CDR2 as SVGIG (reference sequence). CDR3 nucleotide sequence: TGTGCCATGCGGGGGTCCTATAATTCACCCCTCCACTTT. This codes for CAMRGSYNSPLHF.

This chain connects TRBV5-1 to TRBJ2-7, with 7 nucleotides matching TRBD1. Germline V lookup: CDR1 SGHRS, CDR2 YFSETQ. V dropped 2 bases and J dropped 2; count of bases not matched to a gene: 4. The CDR3 runs to 14 residues. CDR3 protein: CASSFTGTAYEQYF. Here the CDR3 DNA reads TGCGCCAGCAGCTTTACCGGGACAGCCTACGAGCAGTACTTC.

For the CDR3, the DNA is TGTGCCAGCAGTTTTCAGTGGAACACCGGGGAGCTGTTTTTT. It is translated as CASSFQWNTGELFF. The chain joins TRBV27 to TRBJ2-2; D remains unclear. The ends were cut back, 3 bases at V and 1 base at J, with 6 bases in the middle. In germline, CDR1 is MNHEY, CDR2 SMNVEV (reference sequence). The CDR3 has 14 amino acids.